This T cell receptor beta chain was retrieved from a study of shared clonotypes between healthy human individuals. The CDR3 has 17 amino acids. Germline CDR1 is MNHEY and CDR2 is SMNVEV (reference sequence). V gave up 4 bases and J gave up 1 base; unmatched junction bases: 9. Naive CD8 cells were CD45RO-negative, positively selected for CCR7, excluding terminally differentiated effector memory CD45RA+ cells. Repertoires were generated with immunoSEQ multiplex PCR, while TCRdb's copy carries only in-frame clones and drops some. This sample has hundreds of thousands of clones, with 90% to 95% found just once.

V is TRBV27 and J is TRBJ2-2; TRBD1 matches at 7 bases. The sequenced sample consisted of naive CD8+ T cells sorted from blood. The receptor's source is a man aged 25-45 years in good health. The CDR3 sequence is CASSSMKGGKNTGELFF. Written as DNA, the CDR3 is TGTGCCAGCAGTTCCATGAAAGGGGGCAAGAACACCGGGGAGCTGTTTTTT.